The T cell receptor (beta chain) under discussion was sequenced for a study of cytomegalovirus exposure and HLA in healthy donors. Study at large: The roughly 110 validation repertoires were produced on the same platform as the roughly 700 repertoires of the first cohort. This was reported in a later analysis.

Study-level results: Researchers counted roughly 150 TCR beta chains as cytomegalovirus-associated. The classifier was said to identify cytomegalovirus status with high specificity and sensitivity.

Produced via immunoSEQ multiplex PCR; TCRdb's table is partial and in-frame only. The top ten clones hold around 0.96% of a sample with some 290,000 clones, 70% to 90% of them seen once. Details on this clone: The antigen is undetermined.

The study drew the donors from its approximately 120-subject validation cohort, separate from the roughly 710-subject first cohort. This CDR3 comprises 14 residues. The ends lost 3 bases at V and 6 bases at J; junction bases unmatched: 5. Germline-derived CDR1 and CDR2 are SGHRS and YFSETQ. The chain uses TRBV5-1 and TRBJ1-2; 10 bases map to TRBD1. The receptor comes from a young man in good health and CMV-seronegative. Sequencing was performed on PBMCs. The CDR3 DNA reads TGCGCCAGCAGCTCGCGACAGGGGGCGGATGGCTACACCTTC. Its protein product is CASSSRQGADGYTF.